This entry lists 26 T cell receptor beta chains sequenced from one sample in a study of OX40 agonist ivuxolimab in advanced cancers. Receptors were amplified or captured by the immunoSEQ multiplex PCR assay. This is the immuneACCESS table as TCRdb keeps it, with only in-frame sequences that have V and J called. A part of the clones is gone; compared with another copy, unresolved V genes explain less than half, and the rest is unexplained. Counted in this sample were about 94,000 clones; more than 75% of them appeared once. Around 0.86% of the sample comes from the top ten. This specimen was CD4+ or CD8+ T cells sorted from blood, taken in a trial of the OX40 agonist ivuxolimab. The receptors were sampled from an adult with an advanced solid tumor such as melanoma, head and neck, liver or kidney cancer.

The chain has TRBV7-9 and TRBJ2-3, with D hard to call. V was trimmed by 2 bases and J by 3 bases, leaving 3 bases between them. The CDR3 is 12 residues long. Germline loops: CDR1 SEHNR, CDR2 FQNEAQ (reference sequence). In nucleotides, the CDR3 is TGTGCCAGCAGCTTACTGACAGATACGCAGTATTTT. This translates into CASSLLTDTQYF.

The chain uses TRBV7-9 and TRBJ2-1; a weak D match, TRBD2 (5 bases). V was pared by 1 base and J by 10 bases, with 14 bases between. This CDR3 comprises 14 residues. Germline CDR1 and CDR2: SEHNR and FQNEAQ (reference sequence). The CDR3 DNA reads as TGTGCCAGCAGCTTAGGATTCGTGAGCGGAGAGCAGTTCTTC. Translating it yields CASSLGFVSGEQFF.

The chain couples TRBV30 to TRBJ2-1; 9 bases fit TRBD2. J gave up 9 bases and V 2 bases, and 8 bases lay outside the gene matches. Germline values: CDR1 GTSNPN, CDR2 SVGIG (reference sequence). The CDR3 length is 14 residues. The CDR3 DNA sequence: TGTGCCTGGAGTAAGGGACTAGCAACTAGTGAGCAGTTCTTC. The encoded protein is CAWSKGLATSEQFF.

The chain couples TRBV5-5 to TRBJ1-2; D unclear. Germline V lookup: CDR1 SGHKS, CDR2 YYEKEE (reference sequence). This CDR3 has 13 amino acids. V shed 4 bases and J shed 1 base, with 8 bases lying between them. The CDR3 DNA is TGTGCCAGCAGCCAACAAAATAACTATGGCTACACCTTC. As protein: CASSQQNNYGYTF.

This rearrangement joins TRBV5-6 to TRBJ1-2; D not resolved. CDR1 SGHDT and CDR2 YYEEEE come from the germline V gene. This CDR3 is built from 13 residues. The V gene lost 4 bases and the J gene lost 6 bases, with 13 bases spanning the gap. The CDR3 region is CASSPGRADGYTF. The CDR3 region has the DNA TGTGCCAGCAGCCCGGGTCGCGCCGATGGCTACACCTTC.

The rearrangement links TRBV10-3 to TRBJ2-1; no clear D. Trimming shortened V by 2 bases and J by 5 bases, and 7 bases separated the two germline ends. CDR1 is ENHRY, CDR2 SYGVKD, per germline. CDR3 size: 13 residues. The CDR3: CAISEGPDNEQFF. The CDR3 DNA is TGTGCCATCAGTGAGGGACCAGACAATGAGCAGTTCTTC.

The chain uses TRBV11-2 and TRBJ1-2, with 8 bases aligning to TRBD1. J gave up 8 bases and V 5 bases, and 4 bases lay outside the gene matches. This CDR3 region has 12 residues. Per the germline V gene, CDR1 is SGHAT and CDR2 is FQNNGV. The CDR3 loop is CASSRTGGGYTF. The CDR3 DNA follows: TGTGCCAGCAGCCGCACAGGGGGAGGCTACACCTTC. The variable domain in full, completed from reference TRBV11-2 and TRBJ1-2, reads EAGVAQSPRYKIIEKRQSVAFWCNPISGHATLYWYQQILGQGPKLLIQFQNNGVVDDSQLPKDRFSAERLKGVDSTLKIQPAKLEDSAVYLCASSRTGGGYTFGSGTRLTVV.

J is TRBJ2-1 and V is TRBV30; D gene uncertain. The CDR3 contains 11 residues. Germline lookup yields CDR1 GTSNPN and CDR2 SVGIG (reference sequence). The germline V and J ends were trimmed by 6 bases and 5 bases, with 8 bases remaining between them. The CDR3 loop is CACRNHNEQFF. The CDR3, as DNA: TGTGCCTGCCGAAATCACAATGAGCAGTTCTTC.

The chain is built from TRBV9 and TRBJ2-7; 9 bases align to TRBD2. The length of the CDR3 is 14 residues. Unmatched junction bases numbered 5, after V lost 2 bases and J lost 5 bases. The germline CDR1 and CDR2 sequences are SGDLS and YYNGEE. Here the CDR3 reads CASSVGTSLHEQYF. In DNA, the CDR3 is TGTGCCAGCAGCGTGGGGACTAGCCTCCACGAGCAGTACTTC.

The chain is built from TRBV5-4 and TRBJ2-4, with D tentatively TRBD2 (5 bases). CDR3 length: 16 amino acids. The V end lost 3 bases, the J end lost 0 bases, and 13 bases lay between the germline ends. Germline CDR1 is SGHNT and CDR2 is YYREEE (reference sequence). The CDR3 nucleotides read TGTGCCAGCAGCTCGAATATCACTAGAGCCAAAAACATTCAGTACTTC. Its protein product is CASSSNITRAKNIQYF.

This CDR3 is CASSYSSAIDTQYF. As DNA, the CDR3 is TGTGCCAGCAGTTACTCTTCGGCTATAGATACGCAGTATTTT. The rearrangement links TRBV6-6 to TRBJ2-3; D gene unclear. Trimming shortened V by 0 bases and J by 5 bases, and 9 bases separated the two germline ends. This CDR3 contains 14 residues. Germline-derived CDR1 and CDR2 are MNHNY and SVGAGI (reference sequence).

V gene TRBV19 combines with J gene TRBJ1-4; D uncertain. V dropped 3 bases and J dropped 0 bases, with 11 bases sitting between them. CDR3 length: 16 amino acids. Looked up from germline, CDR1 is LNHDA and CDR2 is SQIVND (reference sequence). The CDR3 is CASSMSQLATNEKLFF. The CDR3 coding sequence is TGTGCCAGTAGTATGAGCCAGTTAGCAACTAATGAAAAACTGTTTTTT. Drawing the rest from reference TRBV19 and TRBJ1-4, the complete variable domain is DGGITQSPKYLFRKEGQNVTLSCEQNLNHDAMYWYRQDPGQGLRLIYYSQIVNDFQKGDIAEGYSVSREKKESFPLTVTSAQKNPTAFYLCASSMSQLATNEKLFFGSGTQLSVL.

This clone was seen just once. This chain joins TRBV28 and TRBJ2-3, with a weak D call TRBD2 (5 bases). Trimming cost V 6 bases and J 0 bases, with 10 bases left between them. Germline V gene data show CDR1 as MDHEN and CDR2 as SYDVKM. The CDR3 sequence is 14 residues long. The CDR3 nucleotides are TGTGCCAGCAGACGGACTGGAAGCACAGATACGCAGTATTTT. It codes for CASRRTGSTDTQYF.

J is TRBJ2-3 and V is TRBV7-3, with D maybe TRBD2 (5 bases). Germline-derived CDR1 and CDR2 are SGHTA and FQGTGA. This CDR3 has 13 amino acids. V was trimmed by 4 bases and J by 10 bases, leaving 15 bases between them. The CDR3 protein is CASSSPGEGPQYF. In nucleotides, the CDR3 is TGTGCCAGCAGCTCCCCCGGCGAGGGCCCGCAGTATTTT. The entire variable domain, with the rest obtained from reference TRBV7-3 and TRBJ2-3, is as follows: GAGVSQTPSNKVTEKGKYVELRCDPISGHTALYWYRQSLGQGPEFLIYFQGTGAADDSGLPNDRFFAVRPEGSVSTLKIQRTERGDSAVYLCASSSPGEGPQYFGPGTRLTVL.

The rearrangement joins TRBV29-1 to TRBJ2-1; 11 bases fit TRBD2. Germline lookup yields CDR1 SQVTM and CDR2 ANQGSEA. J was trimmed by 1 base and V by 0 bases; bases with no gene match: 11. This CDR3 has 19 residues. The CDR3 reads CSVEEAGSRLAGSYNEQFF. CDR3 in DNA: TGCAGCGTTGAAGAGGCGGGCTCTAGACTAGCGGGGTCCTACAATGAGCAGTTCTTC.

CDR3 amino acids: CASSSRTGVGEKLFF. CDR3 DNA sequence: TGTGCCAGCAGTTCCCGGACGGGAGTCGGGGAAAAACTGTTTTTT. The chain carries TRBV25-1 and TRBJ1-4; D remains unclear. This CDR3 region has 15 residues. Germline CDR1 MGHDK, CDR2 SYGVNS. The V gene lost 5 bases and the J gene lost 8 bases, with 18 bases spanning the gap.

V usage is TRBV4-3 and J usage is TRBJ2-7; possible D gene TRBD1, 6 bases. CDR3 length: 15 residues. V lost 0 bases, J lost 3 bases, and 12 bases lay in between. The germline V gene encodes CDR1 LGHNA and CDR2 YSLEER. The CDR3 DNA reads as TGCGCCAGCAGCCAAGATCGGACAGAGCACTACGAGCAGTACTTC. The encoded protein is CASSQDRTEHYEQYF.

V and J are TRBV6-1 and TRBJ2-3; 9 positions match TRBD2. With 4 bases clipped from V and 6 bases from J, the junction kept 17 bases outside the gene matches. CDR3 length equals 18 residues. Germline assignment: CDR1 MNHNS and CDR2 SASEGT. Written as DNA, the CDR3 is TGTGCCAGCAGTGTACCGGGACTAGCAGGATCAAGTGGGGATACGCAGTATTTT. Protein: CASSVPGLAGSSGDTQYF.

V and J are TRBV10-3 and TRBJ2-1, with TRBD1 matching 10 bases. V lost 6 bases and J lost 7; bases outside the gene matches: 9. This CDR3 spans 15 amino acids. Germline assignment: CDR1 ENHRY and CDR2 SYGVKD. The DNA for the CDR3 is TGTGCCATCAGGAGACAGGGACAGGGGCGTAATGAGCAGTTCTTC. Translation gives CAIRRQGQGRNEQFF.

The chain combines TRBV7-9 with TRBJ1-1; 7 bases match TRBD1. The CDR3 contains 12 residues. Germline V gene data show CDR1 as SEHNR and CDR2 as FQNEAQ (reference sequence). J was trimmed by 4 bases and V by 7 bases; bases with no gene match: 3. CDR3 amino acids: CASTQGGTEAFF. Written as DNA, the CDR3 is TGTGCCAGCACCCAGGGGGGCACTGAAGCTTTCTTT.

The rearrangement uses TRBV19 and TRBJ2-3; TRBD2 is a possible D gene (6 bases). Germline values: CDR1 LNHDA, CDR2 SQIVND (reference sequence). V shed 5 bases and J shed 2 bases, with 14 bases lying between them. The length of the CDR3 is 15 residues. Written as DNA, the CDR3 is TGTGCCAGTAGTCGCCAGGGACTGCACACAGATACGCAGTATTTT. It encodes CASSRQGLHTDTQYF. The whole variable domain, filled in from reference TRBV19 and TRBJ2-3, reads DGGITQSPKYLFRKEGQNVTLSCEQNLNHDAMYWYRQDPGQGLRLIYYSQIVNDFQKGDIAEGYSVSREKKESFPLTVTSAQKNPTAFYLCASSRQGLHTDTQYFGPGTRLTVL.

The genes are TRBV6-5 and TRBJ2-7, with TRBD2 identical over 8 bases. The CDR3 extends over 15 amino acids. Germline V gene lookup returns CDR1 MNHEY and CDR2 SVGAGI. V gave up 0 bases and J gave up 3 bases; unmatched junction bases: 4. This chain's CDR3 is CASSYSSSGVYEQYF. The CDR3, as DNA: TGTGCCAGCAGTTACTCGAGTAGCGGGGTCTACGAGCAGTACTTC.

This chain links TRBV7-2 with TRBJ2-7; the D gene is possibly TRBD2 (5 bases). Germline assignment: CDR1 SGHTA and CDR2 FQGNSA. The CDR3 totals 15 residues. Trimming removed 4 bases at V and 2 bases at J, with 15 bases between. CDR3: CASSWPLAPPYEQYF. For the CDR3, the DNA is TGTGCCAGCAGCTGGCCGCTAGCTCCTCCCTACGAGCAGTACTTC.

The table lists this clone with a few counts. The rearrangement joins TRBV19 to TRBJ1-1; maybe TRBD1 (5 bases). The CDR3 loop spans 15 amino acids. V was cut by 5 bases and J by 1 base, with 14 bases left in between. Germline V gives CDR1 LNHDA, CDR2 SQIVND (reference sequence). CDR3 protein: CASSVTLGQNTEAFF. The CDR3 DNA follows: TGTGCCAGTAGTGTTACCCTAGGACAGAACACTGAAGCTTTCTTT.

J is TRBJ2-3 and V is TRBV28; a possible D gene is TRBD2 (5 bases). The CDR3 contains 17 residues. V dropped 5 bases and J dropped 0 bases, with 18 bases sitting between them. Per the germline V gene, CDR1 is MDHEN and CDR2 is SYDVKM. CDR3 sequence (DNA): TGTGCCAGCAGTCCGCCAAGCGGCACAACTAGCACAGATACGCAGTATTTT. Its translation is CASSPPSGTTSTDTQYF.

The gene calls are TRBV11-3 and TRBJ2-7; unclear D gene. Trimming left V 7 bases short and J 6 bases short, with 22 bases between. CDR3 size: 15 residues. Looked up from germline, CDR1 is SGHNT and CDR2 is YENEEA. CDR3 in amino acids: CASTETTGRPGEQYF. CDR3 nucleotide sequence: TGTGCCAGCACGGAGACCACCGGCCGCCCAGGCGAGCAGTACTTC.